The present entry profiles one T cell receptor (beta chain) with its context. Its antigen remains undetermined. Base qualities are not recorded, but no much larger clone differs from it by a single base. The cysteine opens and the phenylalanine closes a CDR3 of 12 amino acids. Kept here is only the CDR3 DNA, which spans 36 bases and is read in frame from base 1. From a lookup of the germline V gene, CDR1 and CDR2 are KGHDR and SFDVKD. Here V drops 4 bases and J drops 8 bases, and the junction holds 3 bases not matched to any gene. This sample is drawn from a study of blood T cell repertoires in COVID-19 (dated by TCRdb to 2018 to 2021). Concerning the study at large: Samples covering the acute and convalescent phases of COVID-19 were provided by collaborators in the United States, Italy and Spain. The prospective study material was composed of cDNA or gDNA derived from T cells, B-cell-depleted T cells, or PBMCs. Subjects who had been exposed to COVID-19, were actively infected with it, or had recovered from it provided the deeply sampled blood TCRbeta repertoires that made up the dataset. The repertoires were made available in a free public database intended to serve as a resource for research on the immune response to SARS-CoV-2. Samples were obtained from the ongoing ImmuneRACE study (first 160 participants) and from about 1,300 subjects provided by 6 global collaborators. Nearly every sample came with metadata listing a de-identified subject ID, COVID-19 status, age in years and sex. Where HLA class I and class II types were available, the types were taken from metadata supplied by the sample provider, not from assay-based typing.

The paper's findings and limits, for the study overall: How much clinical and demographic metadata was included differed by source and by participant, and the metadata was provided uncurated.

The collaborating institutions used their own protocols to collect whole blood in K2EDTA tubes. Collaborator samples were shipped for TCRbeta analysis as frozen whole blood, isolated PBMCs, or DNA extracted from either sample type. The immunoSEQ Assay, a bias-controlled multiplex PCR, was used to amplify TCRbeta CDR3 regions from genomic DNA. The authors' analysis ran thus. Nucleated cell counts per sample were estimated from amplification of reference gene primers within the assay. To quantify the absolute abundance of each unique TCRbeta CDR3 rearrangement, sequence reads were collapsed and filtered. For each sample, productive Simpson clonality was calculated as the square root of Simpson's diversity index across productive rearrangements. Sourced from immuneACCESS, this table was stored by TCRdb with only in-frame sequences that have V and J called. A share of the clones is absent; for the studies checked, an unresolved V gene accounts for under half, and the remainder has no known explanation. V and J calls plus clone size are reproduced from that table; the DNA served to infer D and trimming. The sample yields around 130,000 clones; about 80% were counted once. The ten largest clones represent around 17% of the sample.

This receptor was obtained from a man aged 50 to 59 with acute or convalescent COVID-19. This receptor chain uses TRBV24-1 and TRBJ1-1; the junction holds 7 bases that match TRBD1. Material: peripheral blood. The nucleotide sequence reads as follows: TGTGCCACCAGTGACCGCAGGGGGGAAGCTTTCTTT. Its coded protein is CATSDRRGEAFF.